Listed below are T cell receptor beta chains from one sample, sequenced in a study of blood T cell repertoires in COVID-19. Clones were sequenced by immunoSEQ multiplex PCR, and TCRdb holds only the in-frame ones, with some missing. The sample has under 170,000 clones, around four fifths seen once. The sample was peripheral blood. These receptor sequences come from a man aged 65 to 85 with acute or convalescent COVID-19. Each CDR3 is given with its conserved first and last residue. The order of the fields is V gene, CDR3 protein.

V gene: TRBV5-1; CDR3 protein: CASSLETGGRGYTF
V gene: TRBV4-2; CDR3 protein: CASSQTVDAIQYF
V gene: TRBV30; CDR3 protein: CACDDHLGGTYGYTF
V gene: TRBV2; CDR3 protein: CASSTDNREQYF
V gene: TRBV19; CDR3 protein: CASSTGTRGSPLHF
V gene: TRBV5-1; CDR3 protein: CASSIVTSPSGGYNEQFF
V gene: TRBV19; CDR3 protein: CASRGQGNQPQHF
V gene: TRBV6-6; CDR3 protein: CASTGPGDRNSPLHF
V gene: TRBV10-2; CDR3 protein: CASSERGGSVYEQFF
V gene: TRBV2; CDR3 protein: CATTLSRETQYF
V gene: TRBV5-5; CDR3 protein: CASSSSYTNTGELFF
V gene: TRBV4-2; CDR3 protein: CASSLPNQEVYGYTF
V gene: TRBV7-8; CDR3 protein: CASSARTSGEYTGELFF
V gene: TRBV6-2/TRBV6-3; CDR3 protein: CASSPRRDRRGGTDTQYF
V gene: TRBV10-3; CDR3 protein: CATTGQGAGETQYF
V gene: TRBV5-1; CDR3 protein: CASRRDRGEAQYF
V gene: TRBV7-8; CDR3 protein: CASSGLAGLYNEQFF
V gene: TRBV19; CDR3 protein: CASSYTGDTEAFF
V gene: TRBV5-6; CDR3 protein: CASTKYGQPYEQYF
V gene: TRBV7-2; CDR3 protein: CASSLVVAQETQYF
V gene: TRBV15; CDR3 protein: CATSRVYPADTQYF
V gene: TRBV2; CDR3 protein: CASCETPGANVLTF
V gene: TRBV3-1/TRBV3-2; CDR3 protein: CASSQGLGASYNSPLHF
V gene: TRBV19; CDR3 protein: CASSPSGMRGSTQYF
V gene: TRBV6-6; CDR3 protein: CASNPPRASGNSPLHF
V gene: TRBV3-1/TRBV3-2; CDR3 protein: CASSQDGLAGASRYF
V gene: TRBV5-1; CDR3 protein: CASSSPKRGFTDTQYF
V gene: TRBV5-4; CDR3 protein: CASRADRGSDEQYF
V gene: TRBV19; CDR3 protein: CASSIQGAVTEAFF
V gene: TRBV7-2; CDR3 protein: CASSLAQTGGRGGYTF
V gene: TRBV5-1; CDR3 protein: CASSPYRGRVSDTQYF
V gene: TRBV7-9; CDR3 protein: CASSLAGTPNEQYF
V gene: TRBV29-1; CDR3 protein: CSVDYTSATNTQYF
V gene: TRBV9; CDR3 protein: CASSARTGGAEQYF
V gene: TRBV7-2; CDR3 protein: CASSLIGDTEAFF
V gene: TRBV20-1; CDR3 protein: CSASSSGRHQETQYF
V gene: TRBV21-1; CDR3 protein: CASSKSAGQGISTDGYTF
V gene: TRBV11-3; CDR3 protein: CASRLSGSNTGELFF
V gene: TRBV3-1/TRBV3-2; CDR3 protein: CASSQDPSEVETQYF
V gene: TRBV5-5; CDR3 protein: CASTRQAGESSPLHF
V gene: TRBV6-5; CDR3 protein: CASSLTGPSGNTIYF
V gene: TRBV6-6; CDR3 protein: CASSYLPSRGAGELFF
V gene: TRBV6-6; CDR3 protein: CASSPRTSGGLETQYF
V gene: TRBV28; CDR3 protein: CASNIRGLGEKLFF
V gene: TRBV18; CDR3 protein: CASSPGGGLGNQPQHF
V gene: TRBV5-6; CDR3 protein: CASSRDLNTEAFF
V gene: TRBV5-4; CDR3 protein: CASSTSAGAGGNEQYF
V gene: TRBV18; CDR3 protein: CASSPLGQGTAGNTIYF